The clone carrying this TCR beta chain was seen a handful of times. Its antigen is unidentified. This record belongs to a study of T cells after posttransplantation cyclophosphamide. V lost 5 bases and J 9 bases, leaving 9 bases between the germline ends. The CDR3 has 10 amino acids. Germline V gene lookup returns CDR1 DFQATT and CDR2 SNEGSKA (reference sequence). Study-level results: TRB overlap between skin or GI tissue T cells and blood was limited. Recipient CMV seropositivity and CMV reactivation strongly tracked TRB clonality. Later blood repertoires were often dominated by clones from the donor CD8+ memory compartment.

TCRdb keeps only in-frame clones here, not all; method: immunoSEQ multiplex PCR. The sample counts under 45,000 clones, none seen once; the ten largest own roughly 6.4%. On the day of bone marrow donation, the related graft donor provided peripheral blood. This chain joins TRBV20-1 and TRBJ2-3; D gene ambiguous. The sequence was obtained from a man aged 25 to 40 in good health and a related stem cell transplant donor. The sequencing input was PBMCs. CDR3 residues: CSAPSVTQYF. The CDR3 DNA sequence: TGCAGTGCTCCGTCGGTCACGCAGTATTTT.